This T cell receptor beta chain stems from a study of shared clonotypes between healthy human individuals. CD8 cells regarded as naive lacked CD45RO, were positively chosen for CCR7, and omitted terminally differentiated effector memory CD45RA+ cells. Study-wide results and limits: Among the subsets, naive ones generally showed larger estimated richness than memory ones.

The assay was immunoSEQ multiplex PCR, and TCRdb's table has in-frame clones only and misses some. The table has about 2.1 million clones, around 93% seen once. Germline CDR1 is SGHNT and CDR2 is YENEEA. The CDR3 consists of 16 residues. With V trimmed by 5 bases and J by 6 bases, 8 bases remained unmatched. With respect to this clone: The target antigen is unknown.

Sequencing input: naive CD8+ T cells from PBMCs. The rearrangement uses TRBV11-3 and TRBJ2-1, with 12 bases aligning to TRBD2. This TCR came from a man between 18 and 29 years old in good health. Some clones in this sample may be carry-over from other donors' samples. CDR3 nucleotides: TGTGCCAGCAGCCAAGGCGGACTAGCGGGAACCAATGAGCAGTTCTTC. Translated, it gives CASSQGGLAGTNEQFF.